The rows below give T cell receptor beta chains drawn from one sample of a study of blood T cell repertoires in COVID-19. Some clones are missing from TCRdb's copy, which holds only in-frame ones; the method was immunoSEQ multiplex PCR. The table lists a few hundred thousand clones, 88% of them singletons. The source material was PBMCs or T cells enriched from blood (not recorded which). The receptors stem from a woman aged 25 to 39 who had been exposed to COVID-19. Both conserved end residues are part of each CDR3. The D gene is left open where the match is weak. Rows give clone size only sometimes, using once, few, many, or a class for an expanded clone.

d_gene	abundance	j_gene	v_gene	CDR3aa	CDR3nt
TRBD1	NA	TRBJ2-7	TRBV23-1	CASSQVGQGPYEQYF	TGCGCCAGCAGTCAAGTGGGACAGGGGCCCTACGAGCAGTACTTC
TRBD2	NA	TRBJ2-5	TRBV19	CASSPSGTSPGVPMETQYF	TGTGCCAGTAGCCCATCGGGGACTAGCCCAGGAGTCCCTATGGAGACCCAGTACTTC
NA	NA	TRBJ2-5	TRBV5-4	CASSLGTMGETQYF	TGTGCCAGCAGCTTGGGGACTATGGGGGAGACCCAGTACTTC
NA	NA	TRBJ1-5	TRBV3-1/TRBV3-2	CASSQGGLVPQHF	TGTGCCAGCAGCCAGGGAGGGTTAGTTCCCCAGCATTTT
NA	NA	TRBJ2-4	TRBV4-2	CASSQLAGENIQYF	TGTGCCAGCAGCCAACTGGCAGGTGAAAACATTCAGTACTTC
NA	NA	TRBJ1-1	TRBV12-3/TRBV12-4	CASSLTTGKAFF	TGTGCCAGCAGTTTAACTACAGGTAAAGCTTTCTTT
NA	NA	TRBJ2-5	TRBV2	CASSEARGAAGNQYF	TGTGCCAGCAGTGAAGCCCGGGGGGCGGCGGGGAACCAGTACTTC
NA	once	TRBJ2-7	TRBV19	CASSIASHSYEQYF	TGTGCCAGTAGTATAGCTTCCCACAGCTACGAGCAGTACTTC
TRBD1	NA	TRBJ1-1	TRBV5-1	CASSLGIGQGDEAFF	TGCGCCAGCAGCTTGGGTATAGGGCAGGGGGATGAAGCTTTCTTT
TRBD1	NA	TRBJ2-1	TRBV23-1	CASSPPGGTGRLRLHNEQFF	TGCGCCAGCAGTCCCCCCGGAGGGACAGGGCGCTTAAGACTACACAATGAGCAGTTCTTC
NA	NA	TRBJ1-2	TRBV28	CASSSGSRGYTF	TGTGCCAGCAGTTCTGGGAGCCGAGGCTACACCTTC
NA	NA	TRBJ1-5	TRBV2	CASSPGQSRYSNQPQHF	TGTGCCAGCAGTCCGGGACAAAGTAGGTATAGCAATCAGCCCCAGCATTTT
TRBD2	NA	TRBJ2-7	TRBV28	CTSSGGPSYEQYF	TGTACCTCTAGCGGGGGACCTTCCTACGAGCAGTACTTC
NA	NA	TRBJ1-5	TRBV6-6	CASSPIGGRVSNQPQHF	TGTGCCAGCAGTCCCATCGGGGGGCGGGTTAGCAATCAGCCCCAGCATTTT
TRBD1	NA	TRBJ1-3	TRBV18	CASSRDRADSGNTIYF	TGTGCCAGCTCCCGGGACAGGGCCGACTCTGGAAACACCATATATTTT
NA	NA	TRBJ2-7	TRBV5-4	CASSRDRLSAYEQYF	TGTGCCAGCAGCCGCGACAGATTAAGCGCCTACGAGCAGTACTTC
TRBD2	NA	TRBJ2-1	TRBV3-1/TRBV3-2	CASSQERLAGLWEQFF	TGTGCCAGCAGCCAAGAGAGACTAGCGGGATTGTGGGAGCAGTTCTTC
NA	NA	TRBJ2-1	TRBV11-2	CASSLYPGARNEQFF	TGTGCCAGCAGCTTATATCCGGGAGCACGAAATGAGCAGTTCTTC
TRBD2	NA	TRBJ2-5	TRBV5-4	CASSPGTSGQETQYF	TGTGCCAGCAGCCCTGGGACTAGCGGACAAGAGACCCAGTACTTC
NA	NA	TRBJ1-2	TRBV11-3	CASSLGTGEYGYTF	TGTGCCAGCAGCCTGGGGACGGGGGAGTATGGCTACACCTTC
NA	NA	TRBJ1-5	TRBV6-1	CASSEAWGRVATGNQPQHF	TGTGCCAGCAGTGAAGCGTGGGGCCGGGTTGCGACAGGAAATCAGCCCCAGCATTTT
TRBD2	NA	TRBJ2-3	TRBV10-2	CASSERELADHLTITDTQYF	TGCGCCAGCAGTGAAAGGGAACTAGCGGACCACCTAACCATCACAGATACGCAGTATTTT
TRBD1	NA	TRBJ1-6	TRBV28	CASERTGDNSPLHF	TGTGCCAGCGAAAGGACAGGGGATAATTCACCCCTCCACTTT
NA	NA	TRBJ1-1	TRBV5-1	CASSPAPGPRGNTEAFF	TGCGCCAGCAGCCCCGCCCCCGGGCCTAGGGGGAACACTGAAGCTTTCTTT
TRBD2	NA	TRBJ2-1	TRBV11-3	CASSLDGQGGYNEQFF	TGTGCCAGCAGCTTAGATGGGCAGGGAGGGTACAATGAGCAGTTCTTC